What follows is one T cell receptor (beta chain) and its context. Its antigen is unknown. Base qualities are not at hand, and no much larger clone is one base apart. The data were obtained in a study of T-cell memory formation after mild COVID-19 (dated by TCRdb to about 2021). Broadly, across the study: Most TCR sequence clusters were specific to one of the two donors. In a couple of donors, T-cell clones that expanded and contracted after mild COVID-19 were followed by sequencing TCRalpha and TCRbeta repertoires longitudinally. The cohort was made up of two young adult volunteers, one female and one male, who were previously healthy. The research as a whole found: SARS-CoV-2 specificity was not confirmed for the second-wave clones peaking on day 37. From day 15 to 85, contracting clones showed balanced CD4/CD8 phenotypes, whereas a second wave of clones that expanded from day 15 to 37 leaned towards CD4+. Some responding clones were found in pre-infection memory, which suggests that pre-existing cross-reactive memory T cells took part in the SARS-CoV-2 response. The study included only a couple of mild cases, and larger cohorts that include severe cases with pre-infection samples were judged to be necessary. Contracting CD4+ clones were found mainly in CM and EM memory subsets, while CD8+ clones were enriched in EMRA.

CDR1 and CDR2 were assigned from the germline V gene (reference sequence) as MNHNY and SVGAGI. Ends trimmed: V by 7 bases, J by 3 bases; bases unmatched to a gene: 10. The CDR3 contains 16 residues, cysteine and phenylalanine counted. The DNA shown is the 48-base CDR3, in frame from base 1. PBMCs were isolated by Ficoll-Paque density gradient centrifugation. These reads were obtained on an Illumina NovaSeq 6000. Using 5'RACE with constant-segment primers, TCRalpha and TCRbeta cDNA libraries were constructed, with sample barcodes and unique molecular identifiers added in the process. RNA was extracted from every sample with Trizol reagent. Amplification of the libraries took two PCR steps, and the second step added a second sample barcode plus Illumina TruSeq adapters. The libraries were sequenced on an Illumina NovaSeq using 2 x 150 bp paired-end reads. Regarding the original processing steps: Reads were demultiplexed and collapsed into UMI-guided consensus sequences with migec v1.2.7. Using mixcr v2.1.11, the UMI consensuses were aligned to TRA and TRB V and J templates and assembled into clonotypes. Expanded or contracted clonotypes were those called significant by both edgeR and NoisET, with noise models trained on biological replicates. For edgeR calls, a false discovery rate-adjusted p below 0.01 and a log2 fold-change threshold of 1 were applied. PCA with hierarchical clustering of max-normalized trajectories of the 1000 most abundant clonotypes was used as exploratory dynamics analysis. Separately sequenced CD4+ and CD8+ repertoires were used to assign the CD4 or CD8 phenotype of responding clones. The public sequencing data were trimmed at Q25 with fastp and processed into clonotypes with MiXCR by TCRdb, which kept only in-frame beta chains. Each entry merges the rows of one CDR3 protein and shows their most common DNA and genes. TCRdb's processing, not the study's, gives the V and J calls here. The sample contains hundreds of thousands of distinct CDR3 sequences, about a sixth of them found a single time. 20% to 25% of the sample belongs to the ten largest clones.

Sequences were obtained from PBMCs or a T cell subset sorted from them (not recorded which). The TCR sequence derives from a man in his late teens or twenties who had mild COVID-19 (a few samples of this study predate the infection). The sample titles of this study are shuffled in the database, so cell type and time point are left out; the donor was told from shared clones. The chain employs TRBV6-6 and TRBJ2-3, with 10 central nucleotides matching TRBD2. The CDR3 sequence is CASTHGLAGETDTQYF. In nucleotides, the sequence is TGTGCCAGCACCCACGGCCTAGCGGGGGAAACAGATACGCAGTATTTT.